The 13 T cell receptor beta chains presented below share a single source sample, sequenced in a study of CD8+ T cells in alopecia areata (dated by TCRdb to the late 2010s). The library was obtained by the immunoSEQ multiplex PCR assay. RNA was extracted from all samples and reverse transcribed into cDNA, which served as template for TCR sequencing. TCRdb carries this immuneACCESS record with in-frame sequences only. Its versions omit some clonotypes, under half of them owing to an unresolved V gene in the studies checked, with the rest unexplained. Across this sample there are 150,000 to 200,000 clones, with over 55% seen only once. Approximately 0.93% of the sample is in the top ten clones. The time point label on this specimen signifies: about 25 weeks on oral tofacitinib. What this sample's treatment or condition label stands for: oral pan-JAK inhibitor, 5-10 mg twice daily. The source was CD4+ T cells sorted from blood, collected at week 24, from a patient treated with tofacitinib. These receptors originate from a human donor with alopecia areata.

This clone was seen a few times. The chain carries TRBV4-1 and TRBJ1-4; 7 bases are a match to TRBD1. V lost 3 bases to trimming and J lost 9 bases; unmatched junction nucleotides: 13. Germline assignment: CDR1 MGHRA and CDR2 YSYEKL. This CDR3 has 16 residues. As DNA, the CDR3 is TGCGCCAGCAGCCAGGACCTTACAGGGGTAGTCAAAAAACTGTTTTTT. Translating gives CASSQDLTGVVKKLFF.

This chain links TRBV7-3 with TRBJ2-6; weak D call: TRBD2 (6 bases). This CDR3 is built from 17 residues. V lost 1 base and J lost 1, with 11 bases in between. The germline V gene has CDR1 SGHTA and CDR2 FQGTGA. CDR3 loop: CASSLSTSRSGANVLTF. The DNA of the CDR3 is TGTGCCAGCAGCTTAAGCACTAGCAGATCTGGGGCCAACGTCCTGACTTTC.

This clone has just a few counts. The chain combines TRBV2 with TRBJ2-4; D not certain. Germline V gene lookup returns CDR1 SNHLY and CDR2 FYNNEI. V lost 5 bases, J lost 15 bases, and 14 bases lay in between. CDR3 length: 11 residues. CDR3 sequence: CASSSTQTLYF. The CDR3 nucleotides are TGTGCCAGCAGTTCAACCCAAACACTGTACTTC.

The chain combines TRBV29-1 with TRBJ2-5; D is uncertain. Trimming left V 1 base short and J 2 bases short, with 5 bases between. The CDR3 has 12 residues. The germline V gene has CDR1 SQVTM and CDR2 ANQGSEA. In DNA, the CDR3 is TGCAGCGTTGAAGCGGTTCAAGAGACCCAGTACTTC. Encoded protein: CSVEAVQETQYF.

This clone was counted only a few times. The chain has TRBV6-1 and TRBJ2-6; D not certain. This CDR3 is 14 amino acids long. Germline loops: CDR1 MNHNS, CDR2 SASEGT. Trimming left V 8 bases short and J 1 base short, with 9 bases between. DNA of the CDR3: TGTGCCAGCCGGGCTGGGTCTGGGGCCAACGTCCTGACTTTC. This gives the protein CASRAGSGANVLTF.

This clone was recorded a few times. This sample also contains other DNA sequences that code for the same CDR3. The rearrangement joins TRBV4-3 to TRBJ2-3; D is undetermined. Germline V CDR1 and CDR2: LGHNA, YSLEER. V was cut by 0 bases and J by 3 bases, with 4 bases left in between. The CDR3 length is 13 residues. The DNA for the CDR3 is TGCGCCAGCAGCCAAGACCTTACAGATACGCAGTATTTT. It is translated as CASSQDLTDTQYF.

The V call is TRBV27, the J call TRBJ1-6; D call uncertain. Trimming shortened V by 6 bases and J by 9 bases, and 24 bases separated the two germline ends. This CDR3 comprises 17 residues. CDR1 and CDR2 from the germline V gene are MNHEY and SMNVEV (reference sequence). The CDR3 here is CASSLSRVPNPSSPLHF. Written as DNA, the CDR3 is TGTGCCAGCAGCCTATCCCGGGTCCCGAACCCTTCTTCACCCCTCCACTTT.

The chain links TRBV25-1 to TRBJ1-5, with D uncertain. CDR3 length equals 14 residues. Trimming cost V 2 bases and J 2 bases, with 7 bases left between them. The germline CDR1 and CDR2 sequences are MGHDK and SYGVNS. DNA of the CDR3: TGTGCCAGCAGTGAACCTGGGGGCAATCAGCCCCAGCATTTT. It is translated as CASSEPGGNQPQHF.

This clone was seen repeatedly, ten times or more. Written as DNA, the CDR3 is TGTGCCAGCAGCCGTCTACAGGGGAACACTGAAGCTTTCTTT. It specifies CASSRLQGNTEAFF. The chain has TRBV14 and TRBJ1-1; the D gene is possibly TRBD1 (6 bases). The germline V and J ends were trimmed by 4 bases and 1 base, with 10 bases remaining between them. Looked up from germline, CDR1 is SGHDN and CDR2 is FVKESK. The CDR3 length is 14 residues.

The chain couples TRBV5-6 to TRBJ1-6; D not resolved. The V and J ends lost 0 bases and 8 bases respectively, with 9 bases between them. This CDR3 is built from 14 residues. Germline values: CDR1 SGHDT, CDR2 YYEEEE. The CDR3, as DNA: TGTGCCAGCAGCTTGGGACAAATTGATTCACCCCTCCACTTT. Amino acid sequence: CASSLGQIDSPLHF. Together with reference TRBV5-6 and TRBJ1-6, the CDR3 gives the full variable domain: DAGVTQSPTHLIKTRGQQVTLRCSPKSGHDTVSWYQQALGQGPQFIFQYYEEEERQRGNFPDRFSGHQFPNYSSELNVNALLLGDSALYLCASSLGQIDSPLHFGNGTRLTVT.

At least ten counts were recorded for this clone. V is TRBV10-1 and J is TRBJ2-1; D ambiguous. CDR1 and CDR2 from the germline V gene are WNHNN and SYGVQD (reference sequence). V gave up 5 bases and J gave up 7 bases, with 15 bases separating them. The length of the CDR3 is 14 residues. The CDR3 here is CASSPGPLPNEQFF. CDR3 in DNA: TGCGCCAGCAGTCCCGGACCGTTACCTAATGAGCAGTTCTTC.

V is TRBV27 and J is TRBJ2-3; 8 bases match TRBD2. J gave up 5 bases and V 7 bases, and 14 bases lay outside the gene matches. The CDR3 totals 16 residues. Germline loops: CDR1 MNHEY, CDR2 SMNVEV (reference sequence). The CDR3 is CASKLWDRGGIDTQYF. Written as DNA, the CDR3 is TGTGCCAGCAAACTGTGGGATCGGGGGGGCATAGATACGCAGTATTTT.

The chain recombines TRBV2 with TRBJ1-5; D is perhaps TRBD1 (5 bases). CDR3 size: 16 residues. In germline, CDR1 is SNHLY, CDR2 FYNNEI. Trimming took off 5 bases at V and 2 bases at J, with 16 bases between the two ends. The CDR3 DNA reads as TGTGCCAGCAGTAATGCAGGGAACGTCCGCAATCAGCCCCAGCATTTT. Protein product: CASSNAGNVRNQPQHF.